This TCR beta chain was retrieved from a study of blood T cell repertoires in COVID-19. Profiling relied on immunoSEQ multiplex PCR, and the TCRdb table lists in-frame clones only, not all of them. The data show some 300,000 clones, 85% to 90% seen once. As for this clone: At one of its ends the junction is not consistent with the germline gene, which may arise from a read error.

Adults between about 18 and 95 years of age took part from 20 to 25 US areas. The CDR3 runs to 14 residues. Germline CDR1 reads GTSNPN; CDR2 reads SVGIG (reference sequence). The TCR sequence derives from a woman aged 45 to 65 who had been exposed to COVID-19. Material: PBMCs or T cells enriched from blood (not recorded which). The V gene is TRBV30, the J gene TRBJ1-6; maybe TRBD1 (6 bases). The chain's CDR3 is CTWSPQGVGSPLHF. The CDR3 bases are TGTACCTGGAGTCCACAGGGAGTCGGTTCACCCCTCCACTTT.